This T cell receptor beta chain was sequenced for a study of blood T cell repertoires in COVID-19. Across the whole study: COVID-19 samples, acute and convalescent, were from the United States, Italy and Spain. Sources were T cells, B-cell-depleted T cells, or PBMCs; the material itself was cDNA or gDNA.

Source study methods: Counts of nucleated cells, estimated from reference gene primer amplification, were obtained. The repertoire was sequenced with immunoSEQ multiplex PCR; TCRdb's copy has only in-frame clones and lacks some. The V and J calls and clone size were taken over from that table, and D and trimming were inferred from the DNA. The sample yields approximately 260,000 clones, about 87% seen once. Material: peripheral blood. The receptor comes from a woman between 35 and 50 years old with acute or convalescent COVID-19.

In DNA form, the CDR3 reads TGTGCCAGCAGCTTAAACCGACAGGGAATAGATGAGCAGTTCTTC. It encodes CASSLNRQGIDEQFF. V usage is TRBV7-9 and J usage is TRBJ2-1; the match to TRBD1 covers 7 bases. The CDR3 extends over 15 amino acids. Trimming took 2 bases from V and 8 from J; bases not matched to a gene: 9. Germline V gene sequence: CDR1 SEHNR, CDR2 FQNEAQ (reference sequence).